This is a list of T cell receptor beta chains from one sample in a study of response to subunit inactivated influenza vaccine. MiXCR was run by TCRdb on the RT-PCR reads, yielding one entry per CDR3 protein. The sample consists of 550,000 to 650,000 distinct CDR3 sequences, about 10% of them appearing once. Sequenced here: PBMCs from blood, sampled on the day of vaccination. The receptors originated from a man aged 50-59 years who received an inactivated influenza vaccine. Each CDR3 is given with its conserved first and last residue. Fields, in order: CDR3 protein, CDR3 DNA, D gene, J gene, V gene, clone size. A D gene is named only where the DNA matches it firmly. Clone size is given for some rows only: seen once, a few or many times, or a class if the clone is expanded.

CSAPPVPEGTQYF | TGCAGTGCCCCCCCGGTCCCGGAGGGGACCCAGTACTTC | . | TRBJ2-5 | TRBV20-1 | .
CASSRDFFTDTQYF | TGCGCCAGCAGCCGGGACTTCTTCACAGATACGCAGTATTTT | . | TRBJ2-3 | TRBV5-1 | .
CASSLGDGANYGYTF | TGTGCCAGCAGCTTAGGGGACGGTGCCAACTATGGCTACACCTTC | . | TRBJ1-2 | TRBV7-9 | .
CASSPREENTQYF | TGTGCCAGCAGCCCCCGAGAGGAAAATACGCAGTATTTT | . | TRBJ2-3 | TRBV7-9 | few
CASSYSRGHLNTEAFF | TGTGCCAGCAGTTACTCCCGAGGACACCTGAACACTGAAGCTTTCTTT | . | TRBJ1-1 | TRBV6-5 | few
CASSTQVGQGIMGEQFF | TGTGCCAGCAGCACCCAGGTGGGACAGGGTATTATGGGTGAGCAGTTCTTC | TRBD1 | TRBJ2-1 | TRBV5-5 | .
CASSRREILGETQYF | TGTGCCAGCAGCCGTAGAGAAATCTTGGGCGAGACCCAGTACTTC | . | TRBJ2-5 | TRBV5-6 | .
CSASAGQDTQYF | TGCAGTGCTAGTGCGGGACAAGATACGCAGTATTTT | . | TRBJ2-3 | TRBV20-1 | few
CATRPQARVPEAFF | TGTGCCACCCGCCCCCAGGCCCGGGTGCCTGAAGCTTTCTTT | . | TRBJ1-1 | TRBV12-3/TRBV12-4 | .
CASALDEKLFF | TGTGCCAGCGCATTGGATGAAAAACTGTTTTTT | . | TRBJ1-4 | TRBV6-2/TRBV6-3 | .
CASSLWGTGSTDTQYF | TGTGCCAGCAGTTTATGGGGGACAGGGTCGACAGATACGCAGTATTTT | TRBD1 | TRBJ2-3 | TRBV12-3/TRBV12-4 | few
CASSSRGGHSSYEQYF | TGTGCCAGCAGCTCCCGCGGGGGGCACAGCTCCTACGAGCAGTACTTC | TRBD2 | TRBJ2-7 | TRBV9 | .
CASSQQGYSGNTIYF | TGTGCCAGCTCACAACAGGGATACTCTGGAAACACCATATATTTT | . | TRBJ1-3 | TRBV18 | .
CATSRDYLPTTDTQYF | TGTGCCACCAGCAGAGACTACTTACCGACCACAGATACGCAGTATTTT | . | TRBJ2-3 | TRBV15 | few
CASSQDFGGFNEQFF | TGCGCCAGCAGCCAAGATTTTGGCGGTTTCAATGAGCAGTTCTTC | . | TRBJ2-1 | TRBV4-1 | .
CAIRGTGDYEQYF | TGTGCCATCAGGGGGACAGGGGACTACGAGCAGTACTTC | TRBD1 | TRBJ2-7 | TRBV10-3 | .
CASSLAQGGIEQYF | TGTGCCAGCAGTTTAGCACAGGGGGGGATCGAGCAGTACTTC | . | TRBJ2-7 | TRBV12-3/TRBV12-4 | .
CASSASLRTSGGERTQYF | TGTGCCAGCAGTGCTTCCCTCCGGACTAGCGGGGGGGAAAGGACCCAGTACTTC | TRBD2 | TRBJ2-5 | TRBV6-2/TRBV6-3 | few
CASSQGQWYNEQFF | TGTGCCAGCAGCCAGGGACAGTGGTACAATGAGCAGTTCTTC | TRBD1 | TRBJ2-1 | TRBV12-3/TRBV12-4 | many
CSARTPSGDQETQYF | TGCAGTGCTAGAACGCCGAGTGGAGACCAAGAGACCCAGTACTTC | . | TRBJ2-5 | TRBV20-1 | many
CSVGGGSFTDTQYF | TGCAGCGTCGGGGGGGGCAGCTTCACAGATACGCAGTATTTT | TRBD2 | TRBJ2-3 | TRBV29-1 | .
CASRTGPQETQYF | TGCGCCAGCAGGACAGGCCCACAAGAGACCCAGTACTTC | . | TRBJ2-5 | TRBV5-1 | few
CASSELSGRGSGANVLTF | TGTGCCAGCAGTGAATTAAGCGGGAGGGGCTCTGGGGCCAACGTCCTGACTTTC | TRBD2 | TRBJ2-6 | TRBV25-1 | .
CASSVGQGQYNEQFF | TGTGCCAGCAGCGTAGGGCAGGGGCAATACAATGAGCAGTTCTTC | . | TRBJ2-1 | TRBV9 | .
CASLFLTSLGETQYF | TGTGCCAGCCTTTTCCTTACATCCCTCGGGGAGACCCAGTACTTC | . | TRBJ2-5 | TRBV6-1 | .
CSVEAGYEQYF | TGCAGCGTTGAGGCGGGCTACGAGCAGTACTTC | . | TRBJ2-7 | TRBV29-1 | few
CAWSVLRTFRDSNTEAFF | TGTGCCTGGAGTGTACTAAGGACATTTCGGGACAGCAACACTGAAGCTTTCTTT | TRBD1 | TRBJ1-1 | TRBV30 | few
CASSITPTGTSIYEQFF | TGCGCCAGCAGCATCACCCCGACCGGGACTAGTATCTATGAGCAGTTCTTC | TRBD2 | TRBJ2-1 | TRBV5-1 | .
CASSLGTGTVYEQYF | TGTGCCAGCAGCTTAGGAACCGGGACAGTCTACGAGCAGTACTTC | TRBD1 | TRBJ2-7 | TRBV7-2 | .
CASSQDRAGAFGDTQYF | TGCGCCAGCAGCCAAGATCGGGCGGGGGCCTTCGGAGATACGCAGTATTTT | . | TRBJ2-3 | TRBV4-1 | .
CASSPSWQGNGYTF | TGTGCCAGCTCCCCGAGTTGGCAGGGTAACGGCTACACCTTC | . | TRBJ1-2 | TRBV18 | few
CASSFGAGVPTDTQYF | TGTGCCAGCAGCTTCGGGGCGGGAGTTCCTACAGATACGCAGTATTTT | TRBD2 | TRBJ2-3 | TRBV13 | .
CASRTSGKYEQYF | TGTGCCAGCAGGACTAGCGGGAAATACGAGCAGTACTTC | TRBD2 | TRBJ2-7 | TRBV12-3/TRBV12-4 | few
CASSPGTSTGELFF | TGTGCCAGCAGCCCCGGGACAAGCACCGGGGAGCTGTTTTTT | . | TRBJ2-2 | TRBV7-2 | .
CASSQDPYRQATNEKLFF | TGCGCCAGCAGCCAAGACCCTTATAGACAGGCAACTAATGAAAAACTGTTTTTT | . | TRBJ1-4 | TRBV4-3 | .
CASSRGTGATEAFF | TGTGCCAGCAGCCGAGGGACAGGGGCAACTGAAGCTTTCTTT | TRBD1 | TRBJ1-1 | TRBV7-2 | few
CASSRSDTNSNQPQHF | TGTGCCAGCAGCAGATCAGACACAAATAGCAATCAGCCCCAGCATTTT | . | TRBJ1-5 | TRBV5-6 | .
CASSLEGTFLETQYF | TGCGCCAGCAGCTTGGAAGGGACCTTCTTGGAGACCCAGTACTTC | . | TRBJ2-5 | TRBV5-1 | few
CASSYYLGGYGYTF | TGCGCCAGCAGCTACTACTTAGGGGGCTATGGCTACACCTTC | . | TRBJ1-2 | TRBV4-3 | many
CASSGDGTDSNQPQHF | TGTGCCAGCAGTGGAGATGGGACGGATAGCAATCAGCCCCAGCATTTT | . | TRBJ1-5 | TRBV2 | .
CSVGMSSSYEQYF | TGCAGCGTGGGGATGTCGAGCTCCTACGAGCAGTACTTC | . | TRBJ2-7 | TRBV29-1 | .
CATSEGGQGPYEQYF | TGTGCCACCAGCGAAGGGGGACAGGGACCCTACGAGCAGTACTTC | TRBD1 | TRBJ2-7 | TRBV15 | .
CASSLVSGAYNSPLHF | TGTGCCAGCAGTTTAGTCTCGGGGGCCTATAATTCACCCCTCCACTTT | . | TRBJ1-6 | TRBV12-3/TRBV12-4 | many
CASSLTKLAGGPVSSEQYF | TGTGCCAGCAGCTTAACTAAACTAGCGGGAGGGCCAGTATCATCCGAGCAGTACTTC | TRBD2 | TRBJ2-7 | TRBV13 | .